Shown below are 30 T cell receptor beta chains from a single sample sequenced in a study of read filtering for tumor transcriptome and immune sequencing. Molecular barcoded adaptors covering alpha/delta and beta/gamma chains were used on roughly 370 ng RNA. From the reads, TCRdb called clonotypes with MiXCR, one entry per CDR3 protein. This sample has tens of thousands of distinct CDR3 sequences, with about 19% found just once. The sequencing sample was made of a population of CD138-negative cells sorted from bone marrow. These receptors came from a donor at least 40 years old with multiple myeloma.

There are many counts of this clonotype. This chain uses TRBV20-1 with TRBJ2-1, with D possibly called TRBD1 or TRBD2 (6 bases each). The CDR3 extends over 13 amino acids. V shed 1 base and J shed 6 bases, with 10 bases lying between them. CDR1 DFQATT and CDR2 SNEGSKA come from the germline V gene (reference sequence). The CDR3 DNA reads TGCAGTGCTAGAGCTGGGGGGCTCAATGAGCAGTTCTTC. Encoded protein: CSARAGGLNEQFF.

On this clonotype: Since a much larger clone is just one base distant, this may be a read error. The DNA of the CDR3 is TGTGCCAGCAGCCCCGGGGCAGGGCGTATCGGGGAGCTGTATTTT. Protein: CASSPGAGRIGELYF. The chain recombines TRBV27 with TRBJ2-2, with D possibly called TRBD1 or TRBD2 (5 bases each). Germline CDR1 and CDR2: MNHEY and SMNVEV (reference sequence). CDR3 size: 15 residues.

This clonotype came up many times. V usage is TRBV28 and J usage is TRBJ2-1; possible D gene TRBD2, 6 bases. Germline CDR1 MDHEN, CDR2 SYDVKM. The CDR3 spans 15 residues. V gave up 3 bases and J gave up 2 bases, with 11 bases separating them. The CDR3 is CASSLGRGPYNEQFF. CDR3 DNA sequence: TGTGCCAGCAGTTTGGGGCGGGGCCCCTACAATGAGCAGTTCTTC.

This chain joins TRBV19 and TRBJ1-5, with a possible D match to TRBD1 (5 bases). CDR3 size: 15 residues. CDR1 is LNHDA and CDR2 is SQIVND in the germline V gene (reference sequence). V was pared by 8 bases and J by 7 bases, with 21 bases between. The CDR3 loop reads CASRLRGLGDQPQHF. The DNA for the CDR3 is TGTGCCAGTCGGCTAAGGGGACTGGGCGACCAGCCCCAGCATTTT.

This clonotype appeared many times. The CDR3 spells CASSPGTRGGEQFF. The CDR3 DNA is TGCGCCAGCAGCCCCGGGACTCGGGGAGGCGAGCAGTTCTTC. The V and J genes are TRBV5-1 and TRBJ2-1, with D tentatively TRBD2 (6 bases). V lost 4 bases to trimming and J lost 10 bases, with 18 bases between them. The germline V gene encodes CDR1 SGHRS and CDR2 YFSETQ. The CDR3 covers 14 residues.

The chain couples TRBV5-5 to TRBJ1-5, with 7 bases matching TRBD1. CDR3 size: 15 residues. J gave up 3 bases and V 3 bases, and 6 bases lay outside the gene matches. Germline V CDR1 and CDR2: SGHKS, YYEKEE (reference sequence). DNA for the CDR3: TGTGCCAGCAGCTCGAAGACAGGGCCCAATCAGCCCCAGCATTTT. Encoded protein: CASSSKTGPNQPQHF.

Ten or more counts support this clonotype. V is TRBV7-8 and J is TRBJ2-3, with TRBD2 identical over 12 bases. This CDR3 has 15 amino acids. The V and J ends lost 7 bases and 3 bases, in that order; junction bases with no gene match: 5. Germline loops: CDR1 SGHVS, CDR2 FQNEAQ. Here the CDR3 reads CASTLAGGITDTQYF. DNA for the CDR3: TGTGCCAGCACCCTAGCGGGGGGGATTACAGATACGCAGTATTTT.

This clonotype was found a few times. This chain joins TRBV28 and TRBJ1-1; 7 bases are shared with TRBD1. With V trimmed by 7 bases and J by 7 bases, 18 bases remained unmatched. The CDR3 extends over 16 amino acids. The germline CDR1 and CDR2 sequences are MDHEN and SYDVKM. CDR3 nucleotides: TGTGCCAGCACCGACGTGACGGACAGGACATTTATTGAAGCTTTCTTT. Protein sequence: CASTDVTDRTFIEAFF.

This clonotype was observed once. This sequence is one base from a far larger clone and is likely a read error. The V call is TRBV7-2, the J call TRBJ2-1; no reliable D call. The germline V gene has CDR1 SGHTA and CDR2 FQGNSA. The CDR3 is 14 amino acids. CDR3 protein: CVSSLIGASDEQFF. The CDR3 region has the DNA TGTGTCAGCAGCTTAATTGGAGCCTCGGATGAGCAGTTCTTC. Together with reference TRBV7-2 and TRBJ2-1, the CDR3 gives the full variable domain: GAGVSQSPSNKVTEKGKDVELRCDPISGHTALYWYRQSLGQGLEFLIYFQGNSAPDKSGLPSDRFSAERTGGSVSTLTIQRTQQEDSAVYLCVSSLIGASDEQFFGPGTRLTVL.

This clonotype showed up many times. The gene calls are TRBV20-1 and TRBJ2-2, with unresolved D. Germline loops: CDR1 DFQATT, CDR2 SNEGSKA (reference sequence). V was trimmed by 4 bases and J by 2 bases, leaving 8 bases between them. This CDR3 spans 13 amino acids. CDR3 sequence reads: CSAIWANTGELFF. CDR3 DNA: TGCAGTGCTATATGGGCCAACACCGGGGAGCTGTTTTTT.

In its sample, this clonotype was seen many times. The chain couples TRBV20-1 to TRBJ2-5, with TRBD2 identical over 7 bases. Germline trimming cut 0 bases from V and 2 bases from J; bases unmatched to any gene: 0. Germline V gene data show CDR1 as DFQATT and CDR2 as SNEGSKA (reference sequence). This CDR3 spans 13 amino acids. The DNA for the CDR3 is TGCAGTGCTAGAGAGGGGGGGCAAGAGACCCAGTACTTC. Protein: CSAREGGQETQYF.

This CDR3 is CASRERGVSDTQYF. CDR3 nucleotide sequence: TGTGCCAGCAGAGAGCGGGGGGTCTCAGATACGCAGTATTTT. V is TRBV6-2 or TRBV6-3 and J is TRBJ2-3; 9 nucleotides match TRBD2. The V and J ends lost 6 bases and 4 bases, in that order; junction bases with no gene match: 5. This CDR3 has 14 amino acids. Germline CDR1 and CDR2: MNHEY and SVGEGT.

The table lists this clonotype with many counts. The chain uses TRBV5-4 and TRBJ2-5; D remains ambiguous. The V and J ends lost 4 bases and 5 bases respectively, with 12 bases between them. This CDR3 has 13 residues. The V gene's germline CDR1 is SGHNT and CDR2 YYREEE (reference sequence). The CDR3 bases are TGTGCCAGCAGCCCTGTCGGGCGTGAGACCCAGTACTTC. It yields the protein CASSPVGRETQYF.

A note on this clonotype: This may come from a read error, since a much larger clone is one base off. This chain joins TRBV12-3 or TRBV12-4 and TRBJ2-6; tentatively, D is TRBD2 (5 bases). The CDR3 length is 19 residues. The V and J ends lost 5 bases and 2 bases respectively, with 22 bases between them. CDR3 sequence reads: CASSPNSGIEGPGANVLTF. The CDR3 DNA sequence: TGTGCCAGCAGTCCCAATTCCGGGATTGAGGGCCCTGGGGCCAACGTCCTGACTTTC.

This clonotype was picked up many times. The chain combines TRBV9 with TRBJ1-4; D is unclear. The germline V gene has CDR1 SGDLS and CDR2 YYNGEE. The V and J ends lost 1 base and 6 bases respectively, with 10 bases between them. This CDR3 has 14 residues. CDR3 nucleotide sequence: TGTGCCAGCAGCGTATCGGACTCCTATGAAAAACTGTTTTTT. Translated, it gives CASSVSDSYEKLFF.

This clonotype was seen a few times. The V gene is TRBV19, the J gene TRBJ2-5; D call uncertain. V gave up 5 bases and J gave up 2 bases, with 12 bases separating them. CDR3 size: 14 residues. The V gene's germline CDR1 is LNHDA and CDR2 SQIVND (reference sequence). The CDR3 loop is CASSSVSTQETQYF. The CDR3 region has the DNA TGTGCCAGTAGTTCGGTTAGCACACAAGAGACCCAGTACTTC.

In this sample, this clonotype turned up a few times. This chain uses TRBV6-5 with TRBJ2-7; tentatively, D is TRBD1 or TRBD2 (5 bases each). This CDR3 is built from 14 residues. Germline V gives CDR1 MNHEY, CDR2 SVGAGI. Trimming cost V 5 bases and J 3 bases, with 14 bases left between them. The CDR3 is CASSGDRQVYEQYF. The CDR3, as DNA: TGTGCCAGCAGTGGGGACCGGCAGGTCTACGAGCAGTACTTC.

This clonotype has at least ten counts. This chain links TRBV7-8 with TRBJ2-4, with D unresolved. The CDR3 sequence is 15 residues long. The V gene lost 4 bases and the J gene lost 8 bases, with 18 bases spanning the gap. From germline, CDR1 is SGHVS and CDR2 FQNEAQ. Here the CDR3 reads CASSYPPPDIHIQYF. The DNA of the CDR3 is TGTGCCAGCAGCTACCCCCCCCCCGACATACACATTCAGTACTTC. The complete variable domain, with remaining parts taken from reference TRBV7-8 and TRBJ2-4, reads GAGVSQSPRYKVAKRGQDVALRCDPISGHVSLFWYQQALGQGPEFLTYFQNEAQLDKSGLPSDRFFAERPEGSVSTLKIQRTQQEDSAVYLCASSYPPPDIHIQYFGAGTRLSVL.

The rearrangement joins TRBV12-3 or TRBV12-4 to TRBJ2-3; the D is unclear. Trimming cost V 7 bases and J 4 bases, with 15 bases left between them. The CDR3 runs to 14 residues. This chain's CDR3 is CASTTGPHADTQYF. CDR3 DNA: TGTGCCAGCACAACCGGGCCACACGCAGATACGCAGTATTTT.

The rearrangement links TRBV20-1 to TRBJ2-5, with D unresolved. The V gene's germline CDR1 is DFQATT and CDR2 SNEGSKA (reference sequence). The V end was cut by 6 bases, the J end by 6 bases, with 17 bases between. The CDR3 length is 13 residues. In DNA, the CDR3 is TGCAGTGCCCGGCCTGGTTCAGAGCAGACCCAGTACTTC. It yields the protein CSARPGSEQTQYF.

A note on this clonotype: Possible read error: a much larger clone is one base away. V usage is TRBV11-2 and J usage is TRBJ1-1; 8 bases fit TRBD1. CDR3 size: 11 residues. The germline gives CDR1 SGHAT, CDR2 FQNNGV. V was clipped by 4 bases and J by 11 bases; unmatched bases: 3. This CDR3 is CASSSRGRAFF. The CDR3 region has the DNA TGTGCCAGCAGCTCCAGGGGGCGCGCTTTCTTT.

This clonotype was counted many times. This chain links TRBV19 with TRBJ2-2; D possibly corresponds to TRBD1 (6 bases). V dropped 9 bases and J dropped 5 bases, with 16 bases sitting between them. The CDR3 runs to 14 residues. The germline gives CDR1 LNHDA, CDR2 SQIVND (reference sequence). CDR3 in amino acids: CASTSGGATGELFF. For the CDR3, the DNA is TGTGCCAGCACTTCTGGGGGCGCGACCGGGGAGCTGTTTTTT.

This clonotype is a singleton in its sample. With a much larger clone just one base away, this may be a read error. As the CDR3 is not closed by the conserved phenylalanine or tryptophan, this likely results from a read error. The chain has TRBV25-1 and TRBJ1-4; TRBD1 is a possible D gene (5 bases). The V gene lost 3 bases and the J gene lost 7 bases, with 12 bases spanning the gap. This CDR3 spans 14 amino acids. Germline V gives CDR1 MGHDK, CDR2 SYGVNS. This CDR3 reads CASSDQGRGEKLFL. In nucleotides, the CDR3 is TGTGCCAGCAGTGACCAGGGAAGAGGTGAAAAACTGTTTTTA.

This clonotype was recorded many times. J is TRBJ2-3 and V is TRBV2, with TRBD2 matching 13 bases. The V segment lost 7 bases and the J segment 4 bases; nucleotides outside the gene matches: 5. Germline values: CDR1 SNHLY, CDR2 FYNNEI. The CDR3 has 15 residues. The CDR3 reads CASKGLAGVPDTQYF. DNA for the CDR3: TGTGCCAGCAAAGGACTAGCGGGAGTTCCAGATACGCAGTATTTT. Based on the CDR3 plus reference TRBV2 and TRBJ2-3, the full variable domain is EPEVTQTPSHQVTQMGQEVILRCVPISNHLYFYWYRQILGQKVEFLVSFYNNEISEKSEIFDDQFSVERPDGSNFTLKIRSTKLEDSAMYFCASKGLAGVPDTQYFGPGTRLTVL.

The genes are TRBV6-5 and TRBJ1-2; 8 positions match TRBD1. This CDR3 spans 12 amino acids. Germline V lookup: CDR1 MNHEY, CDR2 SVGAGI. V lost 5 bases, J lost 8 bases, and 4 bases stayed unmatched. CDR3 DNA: TGTGCCAGCAGTACAGGGGGAGGAGGCTACACCTTC. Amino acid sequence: CASSTGGGGYTF.

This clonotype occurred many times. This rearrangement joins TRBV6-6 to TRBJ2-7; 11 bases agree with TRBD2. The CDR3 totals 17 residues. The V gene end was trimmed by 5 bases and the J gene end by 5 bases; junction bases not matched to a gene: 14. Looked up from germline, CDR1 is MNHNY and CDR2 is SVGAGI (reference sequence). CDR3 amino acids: CASSTGLAGGPGDEQYF. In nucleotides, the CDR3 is TGTGCCAGCAGTACGGGTCTAGCGGGGGGCCCCGGGGACGAGCAGTACTTC.

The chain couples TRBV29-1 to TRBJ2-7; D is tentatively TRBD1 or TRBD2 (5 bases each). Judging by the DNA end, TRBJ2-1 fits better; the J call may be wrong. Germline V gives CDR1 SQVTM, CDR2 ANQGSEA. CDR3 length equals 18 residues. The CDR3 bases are TGCAGCGTTGGGAGCGTCAGGGAGTGTCTTAACTCGCACTACGAGCAGTTCTTC. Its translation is CSVGSVRECLNSHYEQFF.

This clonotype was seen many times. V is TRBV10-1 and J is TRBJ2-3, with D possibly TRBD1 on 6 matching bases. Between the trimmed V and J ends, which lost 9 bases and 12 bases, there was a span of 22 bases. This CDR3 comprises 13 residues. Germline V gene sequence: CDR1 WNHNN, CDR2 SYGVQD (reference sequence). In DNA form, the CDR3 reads TGCGCCAGGCCTCCGGGACACGATTTAGTCCAGTATTTT. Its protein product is CARPPGHDLVQYF.

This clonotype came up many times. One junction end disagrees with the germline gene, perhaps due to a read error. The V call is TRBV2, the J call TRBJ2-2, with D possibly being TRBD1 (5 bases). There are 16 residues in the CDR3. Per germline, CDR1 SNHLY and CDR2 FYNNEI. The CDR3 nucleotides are TGTGCCAGCAGCGAAGTAGGGGCTATTTTTGCCGGGGAGCTGTTTTTT. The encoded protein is CASSEVGAIFAGELFF.

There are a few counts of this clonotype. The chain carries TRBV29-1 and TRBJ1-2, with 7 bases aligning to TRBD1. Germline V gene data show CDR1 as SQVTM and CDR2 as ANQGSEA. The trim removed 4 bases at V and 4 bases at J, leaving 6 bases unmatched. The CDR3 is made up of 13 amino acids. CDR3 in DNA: TGCAGCGTTGTAGGGACAGAGAGCTATGGCTACACCTTC. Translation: CSVVGTESYGYTF.